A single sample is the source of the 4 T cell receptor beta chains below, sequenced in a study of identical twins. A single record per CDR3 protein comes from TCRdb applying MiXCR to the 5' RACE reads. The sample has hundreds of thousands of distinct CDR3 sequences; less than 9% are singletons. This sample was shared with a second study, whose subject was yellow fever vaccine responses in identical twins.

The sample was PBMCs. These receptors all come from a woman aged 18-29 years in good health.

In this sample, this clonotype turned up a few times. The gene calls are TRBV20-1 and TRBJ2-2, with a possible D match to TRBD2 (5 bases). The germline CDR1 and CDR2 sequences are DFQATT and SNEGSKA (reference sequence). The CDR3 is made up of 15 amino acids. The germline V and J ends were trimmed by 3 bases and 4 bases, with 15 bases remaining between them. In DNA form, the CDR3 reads TGCAGTGCTAGTACAAGGACTGGCCTCACCGGGGAGCTGTTTTTT. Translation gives CSASTRTGLTGELFF.

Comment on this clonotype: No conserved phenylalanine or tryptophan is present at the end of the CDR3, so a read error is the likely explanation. The CDR3 DNA sequence: TGTGCCAGCAGCCAAGGTGTGACTTCGGAGACCCAGTACCTC. Protein sequence: CASSQGVTSETQYL. The V call is TRBV3-1, the J call TRBJ2-5; D is uncertain. The CDR3 is 14 amino acids. In germline, CDR1 is LGHDT, CDR2 YNNKEL (reference sequence). V was pared by 1 base and J by 5 bases, with 11 bases between.

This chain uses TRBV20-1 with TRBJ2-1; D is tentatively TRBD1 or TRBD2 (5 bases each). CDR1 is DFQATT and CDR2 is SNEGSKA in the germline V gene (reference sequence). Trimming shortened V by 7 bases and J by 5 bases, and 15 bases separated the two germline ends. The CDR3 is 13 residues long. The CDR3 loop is CSVFGGSDNEQFF. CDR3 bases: TGCAGTGTCTTTGGGGGTTCCGACAATGAGCAGTTCTTC.

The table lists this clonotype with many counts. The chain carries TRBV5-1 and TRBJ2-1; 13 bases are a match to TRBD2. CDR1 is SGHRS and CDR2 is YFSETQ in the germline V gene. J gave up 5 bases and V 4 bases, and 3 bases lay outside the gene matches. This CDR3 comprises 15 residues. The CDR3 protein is CASSPGLAGNNEQFF. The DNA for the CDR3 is TGCGCCAGCAGCCCGGGACTAGCGGGAAACAATGAGCAGTTCTTC.